The 7 T cell receptor beta chains in this list originate from one sample, sequenced in a study of CD4+ T cells in melanoma. Data came from immunoSEQ multiplex PCR; TCRdb stores just in-frame clones and leaves some out. This table has 52,000 or so clones, roughly 69% appearing once. The source material was tumor tissue. The receptors shown here come from a human donor with melanoma.

Written as DNA, the CDR3 is TGTGCCAGCAGCTTACGGGGACCGACCTACGAGCAGTACTTC. It is translated as CASSLRGPTYEQYF. The chain uses TRBV5-5 and TRBJ2-7; TRBD1 or TRBD2 may be the D gene (5 bases each). V was clipped by 2 bases and J by 2 bases, with 11 bases between them. CDR3 length: 14 residues. Germline values: CDR1 SGHKS, CDR2 YYEKEE (reference sequence).

On this clone: Only one base separates this from a far larger clonotype, so it likely reflects a read error. The sample carries other DNA sequences with the same CDR3. The chain carries TRBV11-3 and TRBJ2-2, with D unresolved. The germline V gene has CDR1 SGHNT and CDR2 YENEEA. This CDR3 has 12 residues. Trimming pared 3 bases from V and 4 bases from J, leaving 3 bases between. Written as DNA, the CDR3 is TGTGCCAGCAGCTTGGGCACCGGGGAGCTGTTTTTT. It yields the protein CASSLGTGELFF.

The chain carries TRBV11-2 and TRBJ2-1, with TRBD2 identical over 11 bases. V gave up 5 bases and J gave up 7 bases; unmatched junction bases: 10. Germline CDR1 reads SGHAT; CDR2 reads FQNNGV. The CDR3 is 16 amino acids. CDR3 coding DNA: TGTGCCAGCAGCGGGGGACTAGCGGCCCTACTGAATGAGCAGTTCTTC. It encodes CASSGGLAALLNEQFF.

The gene calls are TRBV5-1 and TRBJ1-6, with TRBD1 matching over 7 bases. Germline values: CDR1 SGHRS, CDR2 YFSETQ. The CDR3 contains 15 residues. V was pared by 0 bases and J by 4 bases, with 1 base of the junction left unmatched. CDR3 sequence reads: CASSLGDRYNSPLHF. The CDR3 coding sequence is TGCGCCAGCAGCTTGGGGGACAGATATAATTCACCCCTCCACTTT.

This clone was counted ten times or more. This chain connects TRBV14 to TRBJ2-7; 8 nucleotides line up with TRBD1. V lost 3 bases and J lost 4; bases outside the gene matches: 2. The V gene's germline CDR1 is SGHDN and CDR2 FVKESK. The CDR3 consists of 13 residues. CDR3 bases: TGTGCCAGCAGCCATGGACAGGGTTACGAGCAGTACTTC. Translated: CASSHGQGYEQYF.

This clone was counted a few times. The chain couples TRBV7-3 to TRBJ1-1; D is unclear. CDR1 SGHTA and CDR2 FQGTGA come from the germline V gene. V lost 2 bases, J lost 1 base, and 5 bases lay in between. This CDR3 spans 13 amino acids. This CDR3 is CASSLSANTEAFF. The CDR3 DNA reads TGTGCCAGCAGCTTATCTGCGAACACTGAAGCTTTCTTT.

This rearrangement joins TRBV4-1 to TRBJ1-2, with D perhaps matching TRBD1 (5 bases). CDR1 MGHRA and CDR2 YSYEKL come from the germline V gene. Trimming took 4 bases from V and 6 from J, leaving 27 bases between them. The CDR3 sequence is 18 residues long. The CDR3 spells CASSRLKPGPHLQDGYTF. The CDR3 coding sequence is TGCGCCAGCAGCCGCCTAAAGCCGGGGCCCCACCTTCAGGATGGCTACACCTTC.